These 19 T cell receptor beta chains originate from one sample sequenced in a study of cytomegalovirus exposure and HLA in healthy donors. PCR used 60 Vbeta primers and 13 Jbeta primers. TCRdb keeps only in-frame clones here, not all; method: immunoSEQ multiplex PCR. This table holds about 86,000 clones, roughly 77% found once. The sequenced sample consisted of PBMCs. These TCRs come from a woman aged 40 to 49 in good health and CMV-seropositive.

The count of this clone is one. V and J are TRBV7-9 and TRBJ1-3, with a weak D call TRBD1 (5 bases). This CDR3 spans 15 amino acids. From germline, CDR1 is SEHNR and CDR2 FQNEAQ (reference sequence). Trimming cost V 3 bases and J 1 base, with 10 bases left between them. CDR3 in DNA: TGTGCCAGCAGCTTTAAGGGACTATCTGGAAACACCATATATTTT. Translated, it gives CASSFKGLSGNTIYF.

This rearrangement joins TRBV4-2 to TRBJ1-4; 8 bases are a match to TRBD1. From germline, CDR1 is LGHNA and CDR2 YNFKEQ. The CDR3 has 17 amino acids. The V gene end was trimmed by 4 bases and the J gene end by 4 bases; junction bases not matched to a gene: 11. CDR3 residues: CASSPPGQGNYNEKLFF. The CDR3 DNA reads TGTGCCAGCAGCCCCCCTGGACAGGGTAATTATAATGAAAAACTGTTTTTT.

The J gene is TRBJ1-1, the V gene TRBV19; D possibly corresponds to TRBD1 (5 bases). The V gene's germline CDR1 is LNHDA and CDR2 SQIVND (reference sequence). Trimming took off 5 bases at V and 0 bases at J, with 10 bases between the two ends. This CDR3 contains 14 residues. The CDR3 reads CASSSEDMNTEAFF. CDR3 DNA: TGTGCCAGTAGTTCAGAGGACATGAACACTGAAGCTTTCTTT.

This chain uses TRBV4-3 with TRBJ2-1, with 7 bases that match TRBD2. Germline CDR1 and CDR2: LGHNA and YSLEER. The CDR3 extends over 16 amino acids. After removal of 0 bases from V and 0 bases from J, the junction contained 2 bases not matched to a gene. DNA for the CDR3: TGCGCCAGCAGCCAAGACCGGACTAGCTCCTACAATGAGCAGTTCTTC. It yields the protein CASSQDRTSSYNEQFF.

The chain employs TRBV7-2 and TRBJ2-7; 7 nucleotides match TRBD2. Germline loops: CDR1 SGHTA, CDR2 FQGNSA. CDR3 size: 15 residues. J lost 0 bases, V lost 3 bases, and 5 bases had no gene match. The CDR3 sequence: CASSFERGFSYEQYF. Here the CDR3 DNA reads TGTGCCAGCAGCTTTGAGCGGGGATTCTCCTACGAGCAGTACTTC. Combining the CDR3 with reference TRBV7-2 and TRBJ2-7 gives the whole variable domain GAGVSQSPSNKVTEKGKDVELRCDPISGHTALYWYRQSLGQGLEFLIYFQGNSAPDKSGLPSDRFSAERTGGSVSTLTIQRTQQEDSAVYLCASSFERGFSYEQYFGPGTRLTVT.

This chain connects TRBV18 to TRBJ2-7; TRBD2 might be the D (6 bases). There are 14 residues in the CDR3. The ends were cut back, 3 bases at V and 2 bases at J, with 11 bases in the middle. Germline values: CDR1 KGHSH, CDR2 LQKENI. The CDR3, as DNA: TGTGCCAGCTCACCCCCCGGGACTCCCTACGAGCAGTACTTC. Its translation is CASSPPGTPYEQYF.

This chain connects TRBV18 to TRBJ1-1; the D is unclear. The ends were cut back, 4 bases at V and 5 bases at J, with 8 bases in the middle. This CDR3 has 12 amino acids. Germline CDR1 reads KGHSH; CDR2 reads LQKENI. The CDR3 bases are TGTGCCAGCTCACGAGACAATACTGAAGCTTTCTTT. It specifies CASSRDNTEAFF.

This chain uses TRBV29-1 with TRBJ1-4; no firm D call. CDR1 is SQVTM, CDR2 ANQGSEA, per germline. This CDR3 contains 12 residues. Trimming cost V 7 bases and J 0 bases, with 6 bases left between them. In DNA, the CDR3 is TGCAGCGGAGCGGCAACTAATGAAAAACTGTTTTTT. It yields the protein CSGAATNEKLFF.

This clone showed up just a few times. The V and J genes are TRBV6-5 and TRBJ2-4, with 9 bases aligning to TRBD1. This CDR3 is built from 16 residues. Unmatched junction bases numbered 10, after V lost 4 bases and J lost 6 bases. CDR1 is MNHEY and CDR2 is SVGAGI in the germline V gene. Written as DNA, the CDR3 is TGTGCCAGCAGTTCACCCCGGACAGGGGTTGGAAACATTCAGTACTTC. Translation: CASSSPRTGVGNIQYF.

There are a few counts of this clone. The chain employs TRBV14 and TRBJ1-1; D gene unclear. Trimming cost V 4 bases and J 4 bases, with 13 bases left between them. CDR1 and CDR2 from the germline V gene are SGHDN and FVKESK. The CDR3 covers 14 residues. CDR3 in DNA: TGTGCCAGCAGCCTCAGTGTACAGACCACTGAAGCTTTCTTT. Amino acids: CASSLSVQTTEAFF.

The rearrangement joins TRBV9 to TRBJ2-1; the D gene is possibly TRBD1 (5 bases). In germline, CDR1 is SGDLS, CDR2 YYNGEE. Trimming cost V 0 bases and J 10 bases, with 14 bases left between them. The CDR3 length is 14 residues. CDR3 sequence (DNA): TGTGCCAGCAGCGTAGAAAGGTACCCAGGGGAGCAGTTCTTC. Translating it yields CASSVERYPGEQFF.

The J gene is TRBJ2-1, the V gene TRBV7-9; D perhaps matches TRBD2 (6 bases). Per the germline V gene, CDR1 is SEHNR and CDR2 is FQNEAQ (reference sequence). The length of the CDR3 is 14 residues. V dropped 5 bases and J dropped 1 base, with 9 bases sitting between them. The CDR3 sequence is CASSRDFSYNEQFF. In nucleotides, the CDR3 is TGTGCCAGCAGCCGGGACTTTTCCTACAATGAGCAGTTCTTC.

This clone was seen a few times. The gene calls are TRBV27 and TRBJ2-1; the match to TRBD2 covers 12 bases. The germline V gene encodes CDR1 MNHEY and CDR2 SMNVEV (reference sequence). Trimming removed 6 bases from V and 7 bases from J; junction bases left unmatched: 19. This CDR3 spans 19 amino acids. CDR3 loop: CASRVRVPSWTSGMNEQFF. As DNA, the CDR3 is TGTGCCAGCAGGGTCCGCGTTCCCTCTTGGACTAGCGGGATGAATGAGCAGTTCTTC.

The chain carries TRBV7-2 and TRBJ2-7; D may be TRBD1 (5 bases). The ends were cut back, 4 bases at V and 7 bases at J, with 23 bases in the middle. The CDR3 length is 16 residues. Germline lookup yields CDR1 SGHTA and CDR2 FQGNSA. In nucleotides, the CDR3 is TGTGCCAGCAGCTCCCTAATCGGGCAGGGATTGCGGGAGCAGTACTTC. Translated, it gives CASSSLIGQGLREQYF.

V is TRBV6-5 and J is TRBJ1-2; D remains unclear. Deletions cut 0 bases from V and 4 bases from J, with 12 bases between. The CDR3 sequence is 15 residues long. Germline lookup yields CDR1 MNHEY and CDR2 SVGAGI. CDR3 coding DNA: TGTGCCAGCAGTTACTCCTGGGCCGCAGGCTATGGCTACACCTTC. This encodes CASSYSWAAGYGYTF.

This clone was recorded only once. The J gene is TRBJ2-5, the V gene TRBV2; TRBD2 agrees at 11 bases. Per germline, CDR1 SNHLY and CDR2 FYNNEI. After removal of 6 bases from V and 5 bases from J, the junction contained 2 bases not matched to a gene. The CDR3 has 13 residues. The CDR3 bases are TGTGCCAGCAGAAGGACTAGCGGGGAGACCCAGTACTTC. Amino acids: CASRRTSGETQYF.

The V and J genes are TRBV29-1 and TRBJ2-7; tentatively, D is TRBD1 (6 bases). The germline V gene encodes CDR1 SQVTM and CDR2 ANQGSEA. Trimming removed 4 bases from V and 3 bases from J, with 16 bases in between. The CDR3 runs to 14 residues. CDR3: CSVGFRGPLYEQYF. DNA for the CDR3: TGCAGCGTTGGTTTCAGGGGTCCCCTCTACGAGCAGTACTTC.

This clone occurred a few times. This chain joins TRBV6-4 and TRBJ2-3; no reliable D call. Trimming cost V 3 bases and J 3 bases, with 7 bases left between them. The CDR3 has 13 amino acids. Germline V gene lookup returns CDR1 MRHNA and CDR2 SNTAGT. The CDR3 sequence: CASSERVTDTQYF. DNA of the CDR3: TGTGCCAGCAGTGAGAGAGTAACAGATACGCAGTATTTT.

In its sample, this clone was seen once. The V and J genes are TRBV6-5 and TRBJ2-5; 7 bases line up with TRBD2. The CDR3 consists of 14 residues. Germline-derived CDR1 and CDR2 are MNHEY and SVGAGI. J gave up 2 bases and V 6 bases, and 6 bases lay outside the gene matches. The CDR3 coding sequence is TGTGCCAGCAGGGCTAGCGGACCACAAGAGACCCAGTACTTC. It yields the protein CASRASGPQETQYF.